Listed below are T cell receptor beta chains from one sample, sequenced in a study of T-cell memory formation after mild COVID-19. TCRdb passed the 5' RACE reads through MiXCR, listing each CDR3 protein once. The sample has nearly 200,000 distinct CDR3 sequences, around 18% seen once. Sequenced: PBMCs or a T cell subset sorted from them (not recorded which). Source of these receptors: an adult woman who had mild COVID-19 (a few samples of this study predate the infection). Cell type and time point are not known. The CDR3 runs from the conserved cysteine through the conserved F or W. A D gene is named only where the DNA matches it firmly. Not all rows give a size; the values are once, few, many and, for expanded clones, a class.

v_gene	j_gene	abundance	d_gene	CDR3nt	CDR3aa
TRBV19	TRBJ1-5	NA	NA	TGTGCCAGTTCCAACCGGCCCGGCTATAGCAATCAGCCCCAGCATTTT	CASSNRPGYSNQPQHF
TRBV4-3	TRBJ1-2	NA	TRBD1	TGCGCCAGCAGCCAAGTCCAGGGGGACTATGGCTACACCTTC	CASSQVQGDYGYTF
TRBV7-9	TRBJ1-1	few	NA	TGTGCCAGCAGCCCTACCCTCGGAGGGGCGAGCACTGAAGCTTTCTTT	CASSPTLGGASTEAFF
TRBV5-4	TRBJ1-1	few	NA	TGTGCCAGCAGCAACCCCCTCGGCAGCACTGAAGCTTTCTTT	CASSNPLGSTEAFF
TRBV28	TRBJ2-5	NA	TRBD1	TGTGCCAGCAGCCCGGGACAGGGGGCGCCCCAAGAGACCCAGTACTTC	CASSPGQGAPQETQYF
TRBV11-2	TRBJ2-3	few	TRBD1	TGTGCCAGCAGCAAATCGAGGACAGGCCCAAGCACAGATACGCAGTATTTT	CASSKSRTGPSTDTQYF
TRBV20-1	TRBJ1-2	NA	NA	TGCAGTGCTCCGCTAAGGGGGACGGCTAACTATGGCTACACCTTC	CSAPLRGTANYGYTF
TRBV5-1	TRBJ2-3	NA	NA	TGCGCCAGCAGCTTGGAGCTCGAGGGAGATACGCAGTATTTT	CASSLELEGDTQYF
TRBV12-5	TRBJ1-1	NA	TRBD1	TGTGCTAGTGGTTTGGTACTGGGCAAAGGGGGCGCACACACTGAAGCTTTCTTT	CASGLVLGKGGAHTEAFF
TRBV18	TRBJ2-1	few	NA	TGTGCCAGCTCACCATCCCGGGGTTCCTACAATGAGCAGTTCTTC	CASSPSRGSYNEQFF
TRBV7-8	TRBJ1-1	NA	TRBD1	TGTGCCAGCAGCTCAAGGGGGGACAGAGCGGCTTTCTTT	CASSSRGDRAAFF
TRBV14	TRBJ2-4	NA	NA	TGTGCCAGCAGCCAAGGGTCGGGGAACATTCAGTACTTC	CASSQGSGNIQYF
TRBV29-1	TRBJ1-4	few	NA	TGCAGCGCCCGCACCAGGGTGGACGAAAAACTGTTTTTT	CSARTRVDEKLFF
TRBV7-9	TRBJ1-2	many	NA	TGTGCCAGCAGCTACAGGGTTGGGGGCTACACCTTC	CASSYRVGGYTF
TRBV7-9	TRBJ2-2	many	NA	TGTGCCAGCAGCTCCGACTGGAACACCGGGGAGCTGTTTTTT	CASSSDWNTGELFF
TRBV5-1	TRBJ2-6	NA	TRBD2	TGCGCCAGCAGGGGACTAGCGGGAAAAGTTTGGGCCAACGTCCTGACTTTC	CASRGLAGKVWANVLTF
TRBV5-1	TRBJ1-1	few	TRBD1	TGCGCCAGCAGCTCGACAGGGCGGGGGAACACTGAAGCTTTCTTT	CASSSTGRGNTEAFF
TRBV7-2	TRBJ1-2	NA	NA	TGTGCCAGCAGCTTAACCTATGGCTACACCTTC	CASSLTYGYTF
TRBV11-3	TRBJ2-1	few	TRBD2	TGTGCCAGCAGCTTAGCCCTAGGGGCTAGCGGGAGTCGGTTCTTC	CASSLALGASGSRFF
TRBV12-3/TRBV12-4	TRBJ1-5	few	TRBD1	TGTGCCAGCCAATTGGGACAGGGTAGTTATCAGCCCCAGCATTTT	CASQLGQGSYQPQHF
TRBV20-1	TRBJ1-1	few	NA	TGCAGTGCTCTCGGGGCCCGGAACACTGAAGCTTTCTTT	CSALGARNTEAFF
TRBV7-3	TRBJ2-3	few	TRBD1	TGTGCCAGCAGCTTAATAGGGGGCCCCCCGGCAGATACGCAGTATTTT	CASSLIGGPPADTQYF
TRBV19	TRBJ1-1	few	TRBD1	TGTGCCAGTAGTTCTTCCCCGACAGGGATTAACGCTGAAGCTTTCTTT	CASSSSPTGINAEAFF
TRBV5-1	TRBJ2-2	few	NA	TGCGCCAGCAGCTTGTCCGGAGTCGGGGAGCTGTTTTTT	CASSLSGVGELFF
TRBV7-7	TRBJ2-1	many	NA	TGTGCTAGCAGCTCCAATCCCCATGAGCAGTTCTTC	CASSSNPHEQFF
TRBV6-2/TRBV6-3	TRBJ2-7	few	NA	TGTGCCAGCAGTTATGATCCTTATAGCCTCTACGAGCAGTACTTC	CASSYDPYSLYEQYF
TRBV4-1	TRBJ1-2	many	NA	TGCGCCAGCAGCCAAGAGACAGTGAGCGGCTACACCTTC	CASSQETVSGYTF